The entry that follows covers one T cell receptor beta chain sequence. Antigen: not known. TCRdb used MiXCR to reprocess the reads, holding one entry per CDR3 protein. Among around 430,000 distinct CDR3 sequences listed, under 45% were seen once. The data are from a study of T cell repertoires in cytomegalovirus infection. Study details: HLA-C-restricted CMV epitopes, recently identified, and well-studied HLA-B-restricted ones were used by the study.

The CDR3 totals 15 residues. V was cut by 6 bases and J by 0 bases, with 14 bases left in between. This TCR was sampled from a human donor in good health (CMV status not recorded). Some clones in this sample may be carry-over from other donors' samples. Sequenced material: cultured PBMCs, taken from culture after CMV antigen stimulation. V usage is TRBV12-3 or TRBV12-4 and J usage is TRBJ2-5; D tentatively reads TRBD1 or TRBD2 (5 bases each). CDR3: CASSPGTDNQETQYF. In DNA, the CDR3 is TGTGCCAGCAGCCCCGGGACGGACAACCAAGAGACCCAGTACTTC.